The rows below give T cell receptor beta chains drawn from one sample of a study of a mutant IDH1 vaccine in newly diagnosed glioma. Here immunoSEQ multiplex PCR was the method, and the copy in TCRdb shows in-frame clones only, minus some. This sample yields about 48,000 clones, of which 70% to 85% are seen a single time; less than 7.5% belongs to the top ten. No cognate antigen is known for these TCRs. This material consisted of PBMCs, taken from a glioma patient whose treatment included an IDH1 peptide vaccine. The source of these receptors is a man aged 40-55 years with glioma. Each CDR3 is given with its conserved first and last residue.

V gene	J gene	CDR3 protein
TRBV18	TRBJ1-1	CASSPPVTRNTEAFF
TRBV27	TRBJ1-1	CASSFGTEAFF
TRBV7-9	TRBJ2-5	CASSTQGLGIQETQYF
TRBV2	TRBJ1-2	CASILGRTGDYTF
TRBV5-1	TRBJ2-5	CASSLRLAGGHETQYF
TRBV19	TRBJ2-7	CASSAGGAYEQYF
TRBV7-8	TRBJ2-1	CASSSLGKKTLDEQFF
TRBV6-5	TRBJ2-3	CASSYSIRVHADTQYF
TRBV7-9	TRBJ2-2	CASSTSGNRELFF
TRBV5-1	TRBJ1-1	CASSLIDSDTEAFF
TRBV5-1	TRBJ2-7	CASRGLVSRDEQYF
TRBV5-5	TRBJ1-1	CASSFQGGTEAFF
TRBV4-1	TRBJ2-7	CASSPVGELMHEQYF
TRBV29-1	TRBJ1-1	CSVPRSQGTEAFF
TRBV5-1	TRBJ2-1	CASSLGLAANEQFF
TRBV19	TRBJ2-1	CASSPTKDYNEQFF
TRBV7-9	TRBJ2-3	CASMGGPSTDTQYF
TRBV9	TRBJ1-6	CASSVGGRNSPLHF
TRBV7-9	TRBJ1-1	CASSLDPGDTEAFF
TRBV29-1	TRBJ1-5	CSVEEGGNQPQHF
TRBV5-6	TRBJ1-4	CASSLDKNEKLFF
TRBV2	TRBJ1-1	CASNRGTGGKTEAFF
TRBV6-4	TRBJ1-1	CASSDSNRNTEAFF
TRBV5-1	TRBJ2-7	CASSLLAGGGYEQYF
TRBV27	TRBJ2-2	CASSVVTSGGVGELFF
TRBV7-9	TRBJ1-1	CASSLVGVSTEAFF
TRBV10-1	TRBJ1-1	CASRGTGGEAFF
TRBV19	TRBJ1-1	CASRSGRGNTEAFF
TRBV2	TRBJ1-2	CATWTGYGYTF
TRBV25-1	TRBJ2-7	CASSDWGAIKNSEQYF
TRBV11-3	TRBJ2-5	CASSRTVQETQYF
TRBV16	TRBJ2-7	CASSQFGTEQYF
TRBV30	TRBJ1-5	CAWSYPGSSNQPQHF
TRBV5-1	TRBJ2-5	CASSLPHQETQYF
TRBV9	TRBJ2-2	CASSVVPLDRAAGELFF
TRBV15	TRBJ2-7	CATSRDREGAYEQYF
TRBV19	TRBJ2-7	CATKRTGTGEYEQYF
TRBV6-1	TRBJ1-5	CASRIGGTGNQPQHF
TRBV7-6	TRBJ1-4	CASSPRDQGKLFF
TRBV15	TRBJ1-6	CATSRAPDSPLHF
TRBV7-2	TRBJ1-2	CASSPKMVNYGYTF
TRBV6-1	TRBJ2-7	CASRVYGRSYEQYF
TRBV15	TRBJ2-1	CATSRDPHNEQFF
TRBV19	TRBJ1-2	CASSIDQETVLGYTF
TRBV30	TRBJ1-2	CASPGESNYGYTF
TRBV18	TRBJ1-1	CASSQTLSMNTEAFF
TRBV30	TRBJ1-3	CAWKVPGTNTIYF
TRBV9	TRBJ2-7	CASSPRQGNYYEQYF
TRBV2	TRBJ2-3	CASSEGRGADTQYF